These 26 T cell receptor beta chains originate from one sample sequenced in a study of T cell responses to AZD1222 COVID-19 vaccine. Assay: immunoSEQ multiplex PCR; the TCRdb copy retains only in-frame clones and omits some. Counted here are roughly 150,000 clones, 92% occurring once; the ten biggest clones make up about 1.1%. Sample: peripheral blood, taken 28 days after the second AZD1222 dose. These receptor sequences come from an adult who received the AZD1222 COVID-19 vaccine.

The genes are TRBV9 and TRBJ1-3, with no clear D. There are 15 residues in the CDR3. The germline CDR1 and CDR2 sequences are SGDLS and YYNGEE. V was clipped by 1 base and J by 1 base, with 9 bases between them. The CDR3 DNA reads TGTGCCAGCAGCGTATCGGCTACATCTGGAAACACCATATATTTT. It encodes CASSVSATSGNTIYF.

The chain joins TRBV12-3 or TRBV12-4 to TRBJ1-2, with a tentative D call TRBD1 (5 bases). The CDR3 spans 13 residues. V lost 3 bases to trimming and J lost 8 bases, with 13 bases between them. The CDR3 nucleotides are TGTGCCAGCAGTTTCCAGGGAGAGAGGGGCTACACCTTC. Its translation: CASSFQGERGYTF.

The chain couples TRBV18 to TRBJ2-7, with no clear D. Trimming shortened V by 3 bases and J by 4 bases, and 13 bases separated the two germline ends. CDR1 and CDR2 from the germline V gene are KGHSH and LQKENI. The CDR3 has 14 amino acids. The CDR3 sequence: CASSPSRPPYEQYF. Written as DNA, the CDR3 is TGTGCCAGCTCACCCTCCCGGCCCCCTTACGAGCAGTACTTC. The variable domain in full, with the rest retrieved from reference TRBV18 and TRBJ2-7, is NAGVMQNPRHLVRRRGQEARLRCSPMKGHSHVYWYRQLPEEGLKFMVYLQKENIIDESGMPKERFSAEFPKEGPSILRIQQVVRGDSAAYFCASSPSRPPYEQYFGPGTRLTVT.

V usage is TRBV29-1 and J usage is TRBJ1-1, with D uncertain. CDR1 and CDR2 (germline): SQVTM, ANQGSEA. The germline V and J ends were trimmed by 4 bases and 1 base, with 10 bases remaining between them. The CDR3 extends over 13 amino acids. CDR3 loop: CSVGTRQNTEAFF. The CDR3 DNA sequence: TGCAGCGTTGGGACTCGACAGAACACTGAAGCTTTCTTT.

This clone was recorded once. The chain joins TRBV3-1 (or the pseudogene TRBV3-2) to TRBJ2-5; possibly TRBD2 for D (5 bases). The CDR3 loop spans 17 amino acids. From germline, CDR1 is LGHDT and CDR2 YNNKEL (reference sequence). V lost 4 bases to trimming and J lost 0 bases, with 18 bases between them. CDR3 loop: CASSRDPRVEDQETQYF. The DNA of the CDR3 is TGTGCCAGCAGCCGGGATCCGAGGGTCGAGGACCAAGAGACCCAGTACTTC.

V is TRBV27 and J is TRBJ1-2; D is perhaps TRBD1 (5 bases). Looked up from germline, CDR1 is MNHEY and CDR2 is SMNVEV (reference sequence). The length of the CDR3 is 13 residues. V was trimmed by 5 bases and J by 3 bases, leaving 10 bases between them. CDR3 in DNA: TGTGCCAGCAGTCCGAGGGGTTACTATGGCTACACCTTC. Translated: CASSPRGYYGYTF.

The chain is built from TRBV5-1 and TRBJ1-4; possible D gene TRBD1, 6 bases. V was pared by 5 bases and J by 3 bases, with 17 bases between. The CDR3 is 16 amino acids. Germline CDR1 reads SGHRS; CDR2 reads YFSETQ. CDR3 protein: CASRAWGAESNEKLFF. CDR3 nucleotides: TGCGCCAGCAGGGCGTGGGGGGCGGAATCTAATGAAAAACTGTTTTTT.

The chain links TRBV29-1 to TRBJ1-1, with D tentatively TRBD1 (5 bases). Germline V gene sequence: CDR1 SQVTM, CDR2 ANQGSEA. The CDR3 totals 12 residues. Trimming cost V 4 bases and J 5 bases, with 11 bases left between them. DNA of the CDR3: TGCAGCGTTGGTGCGGGGGGAACTGAAGCTTTCTTT. It specifies CSVGAGGTEAFF. The whole variable domain, remainder taken from reference TRBV29-1 and TRBJ1-1, is SAVISQKPSRDICQRGTSLTIQCQVDSQVTMMFWYRQQPGQSLTLIATANQGSEATYESGFVIDKFPISRPNLTFSTLTVSNMSPEDSSIYLCSVGAGGTEAFFGQGTRLTVV.

The chain is built from TRBV25-1 and TRBJ1-4, with TRBD1 identical over 9 bases. V shed 5 bases and J 13 bases; nucleotides not matched to a gene: 5. This CDR3 has 12 amino acids. Germline CDR1 is MGHDK and CDR2 is SYGVNS. CDR3 bases: TGTGCCAGCAGTACAGGGACAGGGTCACTGTTTTTT. This gives the protein CASSTGTGSLFF.

This chain links TRBV7-6 with TRBJ2-2; 7 bases agree with TRBD1. CDR3 length: 16 amino acids. The germline V gene encodes CDR1 SGHVS and CDR2 FNYEAQ. V shed 3 bases, J shed 2 bases, and the junction held 6 bases outside the gene matches. For the CDR3, the DNA is TGTGCCAGCAGCTTGGGGTCAGGGGGTAACACCGGGGAGCTGTTTTTT. Amino acids: CASSLGSGGNTGELFF.

The rearrangement uses TRBV7-8 and TRBJ1-6; D may be TRBD1 (6 bases). The CDR3 has 15 amino acids. Deletions cut 5 bases from V and 6 bases from J, with 14 bases between. CDR1 and CDR2 from the germline V gene are SGHVS and FQNEAQ. Written as DNA, the CDR3 is TGTGCCAGCAGCCCGAGGGACATACGTAATTCACCCCTCCACTTT. Translating gives CASSPRDIRNSPLHF. Full variable domain (remainder filled in from reference TRBV7-8 and TRBJ1-6): GAGVSQSPRYKVAKRGQDVALRCDPISGHVSLFWYQQALGQGPEFLTYFQNEAQLDKSGLPSDRFFAERPEGSVSTLKIQRTQQEDSAVYLCASSPRDIRNSPLHFGNGTRLTVT.

The V and J genes are TRBV5-1 and TRBJ2-3, with 7 positions matching TRBD1. The length of the CDR3 is 15 residues. Trimming removed 3 bases from V and 0 bases from J; junction bases left unmatched: 4. Germline V CDR1 and CDR2: SGHRS, YFSETQ. The CDR3 loop reads CASSSGQISTDTQYF. The CDR3 bases are TGCGCCAGCAGCTCGGGACAGATTAGCACAGATACGCAGTATTTT. The full variable domain, in which reference TRBV5-1 and TRBJ2-3 provide the parts outside the CDR3, is KAGVTQTPRYLIKTRGQQVTLSCSPISGHRSVSWYQQTPGQGLQFLFEYFSETQRNKGNFPGRFSGRQFSNSRSEMNVSTLELGDSALYLCASSSGQISTDTQYFGPGTRLTVL.

The rearrangement joins TRBV30 to TRBJ2-5, with D hard to call. This CDR3 comprises 11 residues. CDR1 and CDR2 (germline): GTSNPN, SVGIG (reference sequence). Trimming shortened V by 2 bases and J by 1 base, and 2 bases separated the two germline ends. CDR3 protein: CAWSPQETQYF. CDR3 bases: TGTGCCTGGAGTCCCCAAGAGACCCAGTACTTC.

The V and J genes are TRBV18 and TRBJ1-5; weak D call: TRBD1 (5 bases). V gave up 4 bases and J gave up 5 bases, with 15 bases separating them. CDR1 KGHSH and CDR2 LQKENI come from the germline V gene. CDR3 length: 15 residues. The CDR3 sequence: CASSLQGGSDQPQHF. CDR3 nucleotides: TGTGCCAGCTCACTTCAGGGTGGGAGCGATCAGCCCCAGCATTTT.

V usage is TRBV5-6 and J usage is TRBJ1-5, with TRBD1 as a possible D gene (5 bases). The V end lost 4 bases, the J end lost 0 bases, and 14 bases lay between the germline ends. Germline CDR1 is SGHDT and CDR2 is YYEEEE. The CDR3 is 16 amino acids. CDR3 loop: CASSPAGGGSNQPQHF. CDR3 in DNA: TGTGCCAGCAGCCCCGCCGGGGGGGGTAGCAATCAGCCCCAGCATTTT.

This sequence joins TRBV7-8 and TRBJ2-2, with TRBD1 matching over 7 bases. The CDR3 sequence is 18 residues long. The V segment lost 5 bases and the J segment 1 base; nucleotides outside the gene matches: 13. Germline V gene sequence: CDR1 SGHVS, CDR2 FQNEAQ. CDR3 sequence (DNA): TGTGCCAGCAGCCCTACAAGGGGGCTCAAGATGAACACCGGGGAGCTGTTTTTT. Translation gives CASSPTRGLKMNTGELFF.

The rearrangement joins TRBV9 to TRBJ1-2; no definite D call. The CDR3 has 15 amino acids. Trimming cost V 0 bases and J 1 base, with 10 bases left between them. The V gene's germline CDR1 is SGDLS and CDR2 YYNGEE. This CDR3 reads CASSVGEGINYGYTF. The DNA for the CDR3 is TGTGCCAGCAGCGTAGGGGAAGGGATTAACTATGGCTACACCTTC.

This clone was seen a handful of times. The rearrangement joins TRBV9 to TRBJ1-3; D may be TRBD1 (6 bases). The CDR3 length is 16 residues. From germline, CDR1 is SGDLS and CDR2 YYNGEE. The germline V and J ends were trimmed by 3 bases and 0 bases, with 13 bases remaining between them. CDR3 amino acids: CASSGPTGRSGNTIYF. The CDR3 region has the DNA TGTGCCAGCAGCGGACCGACAGGACGCTCTGGAAACACCATATATTTT.

The chain links TRBV6-5 to TRBJ1-6; a possible D gene is TRBD1 (5 bases). The length of the CDR3 is 14 residues. Trimming stripped 2 bases from V and 5 bases from J, with 7 bases between. Germline V gives CDR1 MNHEY, CDR2 SVGAGI. CDR3 region: CASSYRGDNSPLHF. The CDR3 coding sequence is TGTGCCAGCAGTTACCGGGGGGATAATTCACCCCTCCACTTT.

The CDR3 nucleotides read TGTGCCAGCAGCTTGGGGTGCCGGGACATCTTTGACTATGGCTACACCTTC. Its translation: CASSLGCRDIFDYGYTF. This chain joins TRBV7-7 and TRBJ1-2, with a tentative D call TRBD1 (6 bases). CDR1 is SSHAT, CDR2 FNYEAQ, per germline (reference sequence). The V and J ends lost 3 bases and 3 bases respectively, with 20 bases between them. The CDR3 contains 17 residues.

The chain links TRBV7-2 to TRBJ1-5; TRBD1 agrees at 9 bases. The V segment lost 5 bases and the J segment 6 bases; nucleotides outside the gene matches: 11. Germline-derived CDR1 and CDR2 are SGHTA and FQGNSA. CDR3 length equals 16 residues. The CDR3 loop is CASSPGGTGISQPQHF. CDR3 DNA: TGTGCCAGCAGCCCTGGCGGGACAGGGATTAGTCAGCCCCAGCATTTT.

The chain is built from TRBV2 and TRBJ2-7, with 11 positions matching TRBD2. The CDR3 has 18 residues. V dropped 5 bases and J dropped 4; count of bases not matched to a gene: 16. Germline CDR1 reads SNHLY; CDR2 reads FYNNEI. The CDR3 is CASSLRSNLLAGEYEQYF. The CDR3 DNA sequence: TGTGCCAGCAGTCTCCGTTCTAACTTACTAGCGGGGGAGTACGAGCAGTACTTC.

This clone came up once. This sequence joins TRBV11-2 and TRBJ1-1, with 8 nucleotides matching TRBD1. The J segment lost 6 bases and the V segment lost 1 base, leaving 4 bases of the junction unmatched. The CDR3 is 14 amino acids. CDR1 and CDR2 (germline): SGHAT, FQNNGV. The CDR3 nucleotides read TGTGCCAGCAGCTTAGCCCCCAGGGGGCCTGAAGCTTTCTTT. Translated, it gives CASSLAPRGPEAFF.

This chain uses TRBV29-1 with TRBJ2-7; D is perhaps TRBD2 (5 bases). Germline CDR1 SQVTM, CDR2 ANQGSEA. There are 12 residues in the CDR3. The CDR3 nucleotides are TGCAGTGCCCGGGGAGACACCTACGAGCAGTACTTC. It specifies CSARGDTYEQYF.

The chain couples TRBV7-9 to TRBJ1-5; 8 nucleotides match TRBD1. The CDR3 spans 13 residues. From germline, CDR1 is SEHNR and CDR2 FQNEAQ (reference sequence). V dropped 6 bases and J dropped 4; count of bases not matched to a gene: 2. DNA of the CDR3: TGTGCCAGCAGTCGGACAGGGAATCAGCCCCAGCATTTT. Its translation is CASSRTGNQPQHF.

This clone was observed a single time. This rearrangement joins TRBV18 to TRBJ2-2; perhaps TRBD2 as D (6 bases). The V end was cut by 2 bases, the J end by 4 bases, with 11 bases between. The CDR3 totals 15 residues. Germline CDR1 and CDR2: KGHSH and LQKENI. The CDR3 loop reads CASSPMGAGTGELFF. The CDR3 nucleotides read TGTGCCAGCTCACCAATGGGAGCGGGCACCGGGGAGCTGTTTTTT.